This T cell receptor beta chain was observed in a study of OX40 agonist ivuxolimab in advanced cancers. Study outcomes and limitations: Both CD4+ and CD8+ T cell populations in blood had undergone clonal expansion by week 6 at 0.1 to 3.0 mg/kg.

TCRdb keeps only in-frame clones here, not all; method: immunoSEQ multiplex PCR. The top ten clones hold 0.7% to 1% of a sample with tens of thousands of clones, 85% to 90% of them seen once. About this clone: The target antigen is unknown.

The CDR3 is made up of 15 amino acids. The V and J ends lost 5 bases and 6 bases respectively, with 17 bases between them. Germline V gives CDR1 SGHVS, CDR2 FQNEAQ. The chain couples TRBV7-8 to TRBJ1-5; D uncertain. This specimen was CD4+ or CD8+ T cells sorted from blood, taken in a trial of the OX40 agonist ivuxolimab. This clonotype was sampled from an adult with an advanced solid tumor such as melanoma, head and neck, liver or kidney cancer. CDR3 region: CASSTHGGEGQPQHF. CDR3 bases: TGTGCCAGCAGCACCCACGGCGGGGAAGGTCAGCCCCAGCATTTT.